Following are 20 T cell receptor beta chains from one sample sequenced in a study of graft-versus-host responses after intestinal transplantation. Libraries were prepared by immunoSEQ multiplex PCR; TCRdb keeps only in-frame clonotypes and omits some of them. There are about 45,000 clones in the sample; about 91% occur only once, and nearly 4.5% lies in the top ten. The sequenced sample was PBMCs, obtained 524 days after transplant. Receptor source: a human patient who received an intestinal transplant, so some T cells may come from the graft donor.

The chain employs TRBV7-8 and TRBJ2-7; TRBD2 matches at 10 bases. Germline CDR1 is SGHVS and CDR2 is FQNEAQ. CDR3 size: 16 residues. Losses at the gene ends were 5 bases for V and 2 bases for J; bases not matched to a gene: 9. CDR3 DNA sequence: TGTGCCAGCAGCGCGAACGGCCTAGCGGGAGCCTACGAGCAGTACTTC. Translation gives CASSANGLAGAYEQYF.

The chain employs TRBV5-5 and TRBJ2-3; 8 bases agree with TRBD2. Trimming took 6 bases from V and 0 from J; bases not matched to a gene: 6. There are 15 residues in the CDR3. In germline, CDR1 is SGHKS, CDR2 YYEKEE (reference sequence). The CDR3 here is CASTNRLASTDTQYF. The CDR3 bases are TGTGCCAGCACCAACAGACTAGCGAGCACAGATACGCAGTATTTT.

The CDR3: CASSRTSGRFYLAHTGELFF. CDR3 DNA sequence: TGTGCCAGCAGTCGGACTAGCGGGAGGTTCTATCTAGCGCACACCGGGGAGCTGTTTTTT. V gene TRBV28 combines with J gene TRBJ2-2; TRBD2 matches at 14 bases. Per the germline V gene, CDR1 is MDHEN and CDR2 is SYDVKM. The CDR3 contains 20 residues. V shed 5 bases and J 3 bases; nucleotides not matched to a gene: 14.

The chain carries TRBV7-3 and TRBJ2-5; tentative D call: TRBD1 (6 bases). V lost 6 bases to trimming and J lost 2 bases, with 13 bases between them. CDR3 length: 14 amino acids. Germline V gene lookup returns CDR1 SGHTA and CDR2 FQGTGA. The CDR3 here is CASSPSGTQETQYF. The CDR3 DNA is TGTGCCAGCAGTCCCTCCGGGACACAAGAGACCCAGTACTTC. The full variable domain, in which reference TRBV7-3 and TRBJ2-5 provide the parts outside the CDR3, is GAGVSQTPSNKVTEKGKYVELRCDPISGHTALYWYRQSLGQGPEFLIYFQGTGAADDSGLPNDRFFAVRPEGSVSTLKIQRTERGDSAVYLCASSPSGTQETQYFGPGTRLLVL.

The chain combines TRBV19 with TRBJ2-3, with D maybe TRBD1 (5 bases). The ends were cut back, 6 bases at V and 0 bases at J, with 10 bases in the middle. The CDR3 is 14 amino acids. Germline V gene sequence: CDR1 LNHDA, CDR2 SQIVND (reference sequence). CDR3 sequence: CASRGVISTDTQYF. In nucleotides, the CDR3 is TGTGCCAGTAGAGGGGTCATCAGCACAGATACGCAGTATTTT.

This chain connects TRBV7-2 to TRBJ2-7, with D tentatively TRBD1 (6 bases). This CDR3 is built from 13 residues. With 4 bases removed from V and 3 bases from J, the gap between germline ends came to 10 bases. The germline V gene encodes CDR1 SGHTA and CDR2 FQGNSA. CDR3 coding DNA: TGTGCCAGCAGCTCGGGACACGGCTACGAGCAGTACTTC. It translates to CASSSGHGYEQYF.

J is TRBJ2-7 and V is TRBV28; 8 positions match TRBD1. Losses at the gene ends were 3 bases for V and 9 bases for J; bases not matched to a gene: 1. The CDR3 contains 11 residues. CDR1 and CDR2 from the germline V gene are MDHEN and SYDVKM. CDR3: CASSFGTGQYF. The CDR3 coding sequence is TGTGCCAGCAGTTTCGGGACAGGGCAGTACTTC.

The table lists this clone with a count of one. V usage is TRBV7-2 and J usage is TRBJ2-1; D is perhaps TRBD2 (6 bases). The CDR3 is 15 residues long. The V end was cut by 0 bases, the J end by 4 bases, with 10 bases between. Germline CDR1 reads SGHTA; CDR2 reads FQGNSA. The CDR3 sequence: CASSLAAGPYNEQFF. The CDR3 coding sequence is TGTGCCAGCAGCTTAGCGGCGGGACCATACAATGAGCAGTTCTTC.

J is TRBJ1-2 and V is TRBV11-2; unclear D gene. CDR3 length: 13 amino acids. Germline values: CDR1 SGHAT, CDR2 FQNNGV. Trimming took 1 base from V and 2 from J, leaving 5 bases between them. CDR3 sequence: CASSLVQNYGYTF. The CDR3 DNA follows: TGTGCCAGCAGCTTAGTACAGAACTATGGCTACACCTTC.

The genes are TRBV7-7 and TRBJ1-1; the D gene is possibly TRBD1 (6 bases). Germline V gene data show CDR1 as SSHAT and CDR2 as FNYEAQ (reference sequence). The CDR3 runs to 15 residues. V was trimmed by 5 bases and J by 0 bases, leaving 13 bases between them. Here the CDR3 DNA reads TGTGCCAGCAGCCCGTGGACAGCCATGAACACTGAAGCTTTCTTT. Translating it yields CASSPWTAMNTEAFF. Drawing the rest from reference TRBV7-7 and TRBJ1-1, the complete variable domain is GAGVSQSPRYKVTKRGQDVTLRCDPISSHATLYWYQQALGQGPEFLTYFNYEAQPDKSGLPSDRFSAERPEGSISTLTIQRTEQRDSAMYRCASSPWTAMNTEAFFGQGTRLTVV.

The rearrangement links TRBV19 to TRBJ1-1, with no clear D. This CDR3 spans 13 amino acids. Germline V gene data show CDR1 as LNHDA and CDR2 as SQIVND (reference sequence). Trimming left V 6 bases short and J 1 base short, with 9 bases between. CDR3 nucleotide sequence: TGTGCCAGTAGGCGCACCAAGAACACTGAAGCTTTCTTT. Amino acid sequence: CASRRTKNTEAFF.

CDR3 in DNA: TGTGCCAGTAGCCCAGCCGCGGCCCAAGAGACCCAGTACTTC. Protein sequence: CASSPAAAQETQYF. The chain employs TRBV19 and TRBJ2-5; the D is unclear. The V and J ends lost 6 bases and 1 base respectively, with 12 bases between them. Germline V CDR1 and CDR2: LNHDA, SQIVND (reference sequence). The CDR3 has 14 amino acids.

This rearrangement joins TRBV2 to TRBJ2-4, with D perhaps matching TRBD2 (7 bases). Germline V gene data show CDR1 as SNHLY and CDR2 as FYNNEI. Trimming took 7 bases from V and 1 from J, leaving 11 bases between them. This CDR3 comprises 14 residues. The CDR3 spells CASTGGLAKNIQYF. CDR3 bases: TGTGCCAGCACGGGGGGCTTGGCCAAAAACATTCAGTACTTC.

The CDR3 region has the DNA TGTGCCAGCAGCTTGGTTCGGTCCGGATACAATGAGCAGTTCTTC. Its protein is CASSLVRSGYNEQFF. The rearrangement uses TRBV5-4 and TRBJ2-1; D is unclear. CDR1 SGHNT and CDR2 YYREEE come from the germline V gene (reference sequence). The V gene lost 0 bases and the J gene lost 4 bases, with 11 bases spanning the gap. The CDR3 consists of 15 residues.

This CDR3 reads CASSFLAGLGNTEAFF. In nucleotides, the CDR3 is TGTGCCAGCAGCTTCCTGGCAGGGTTGGGGAACACTGAAGCTTTCTTT. The V call is TRBV27, the J call TRBJ1-1; D is possibly TRBD1 (5 bases). The CDR3 has 16 residues. Trimming shortened V by 6 bases and J by 1 base, and 18 bases separated the two germline ends. Germline values: CDR1 MNHEY, CDR2 SMNVEV (reference sequence).

V is TRBV6-5 and J is TRBJ2-1, with D tentatively TRBD2 (7 bases). The germline V gene has CDR1 MNHEY and CDR2 SVGAGI. V was cut by 8 bases and J by 6 bases, with 20 bases left in between. This CDR3 region has 15 residues. The CDR3 is CASSIIGGGGNEQFF. The CDR3 bases are TGTGCCAGCTCCATAATCGGGGGAGGGGGCAATGAGCAGTTCTTC.

This rearrangement joins TRBV5-1 to TRBJ1-2, with a weak D call TRBD1 (6 bases). The germline V gene has CDR1 SGHRS and CDR2 YFSETQ. V was pared by 4 bases and J by 1 base, with 8 bases between. The CDR3 contains 13 residues. The CDR3 sequence: CASSADSNYGYTF. The CDR3 nucleotides read TGCGCCAGCAGCGCGGACAGTAACTATGGCTACACCTTC.

This clone appeared a single time. V gene TRBV28 combines with J gene TRBJ2-7; the match to TRBD2 covers 10 bases. V trimming: 6 bases; J trimming: 4 bases; junction bases outside the gene matches: 9. CDR1 and CDR2 (germline): MDHEN, SYDVKM. The CDR3 runs 15 residues. The CDR3 protein is CASRRTSGYLYEQYF. The CDR3 DNA reads TGTGCCAGCAGGCGGACTAGCGGATACCTGTACGAGCAGTACTTC. Together with reference TRBV28 and TRBJ2-7, the CDR3 gives the full variable domain: DVKVTQSSRYLVKRTGEKVFLECVQDMDHENMFWYRQDPGLGLRLIYFSYDVKMKEKGDIPEGYSVSREKKERFSLILESASTNQTSMYLCASRRTSGYLYEQYFGPGTRLTVT.

This clone occurred once. The chain has TRBV7-7 and TRBJ2-5; D may be TRBD1 or TRBD2 (5 bases each). Germline V gives CDR1 SSHAT, CDR2 FNYEAQ (reference sequence). V gave up 1 base and J gave up 1 base, with 10 bases separating them. The CDR3 consists of 15 residues. The CDR3 nucleotides are TGTGCCAGCAGCTTAGGTGGGGGATCCCAAGAGACCCAGTACTTC. Protein sequence: CASSLGGGSQETQYF.

The rearrangement joins TRBV9 to TRBJ2-7; no clear D. Per germline, CDR1 SGDLS and CDR2 YYNGEE. The V end was cut by 2 bases, the J end by 3 bases, with 18 bases between. The CDR3 sequence is 16 residues long. The CDR3 coding sequence is TGTGCCAGCAGCGTTTCGCCCCTGGATATCATCTACGAGCAGTACTTC. Translation: CASSVSPLDIIYEQYF.